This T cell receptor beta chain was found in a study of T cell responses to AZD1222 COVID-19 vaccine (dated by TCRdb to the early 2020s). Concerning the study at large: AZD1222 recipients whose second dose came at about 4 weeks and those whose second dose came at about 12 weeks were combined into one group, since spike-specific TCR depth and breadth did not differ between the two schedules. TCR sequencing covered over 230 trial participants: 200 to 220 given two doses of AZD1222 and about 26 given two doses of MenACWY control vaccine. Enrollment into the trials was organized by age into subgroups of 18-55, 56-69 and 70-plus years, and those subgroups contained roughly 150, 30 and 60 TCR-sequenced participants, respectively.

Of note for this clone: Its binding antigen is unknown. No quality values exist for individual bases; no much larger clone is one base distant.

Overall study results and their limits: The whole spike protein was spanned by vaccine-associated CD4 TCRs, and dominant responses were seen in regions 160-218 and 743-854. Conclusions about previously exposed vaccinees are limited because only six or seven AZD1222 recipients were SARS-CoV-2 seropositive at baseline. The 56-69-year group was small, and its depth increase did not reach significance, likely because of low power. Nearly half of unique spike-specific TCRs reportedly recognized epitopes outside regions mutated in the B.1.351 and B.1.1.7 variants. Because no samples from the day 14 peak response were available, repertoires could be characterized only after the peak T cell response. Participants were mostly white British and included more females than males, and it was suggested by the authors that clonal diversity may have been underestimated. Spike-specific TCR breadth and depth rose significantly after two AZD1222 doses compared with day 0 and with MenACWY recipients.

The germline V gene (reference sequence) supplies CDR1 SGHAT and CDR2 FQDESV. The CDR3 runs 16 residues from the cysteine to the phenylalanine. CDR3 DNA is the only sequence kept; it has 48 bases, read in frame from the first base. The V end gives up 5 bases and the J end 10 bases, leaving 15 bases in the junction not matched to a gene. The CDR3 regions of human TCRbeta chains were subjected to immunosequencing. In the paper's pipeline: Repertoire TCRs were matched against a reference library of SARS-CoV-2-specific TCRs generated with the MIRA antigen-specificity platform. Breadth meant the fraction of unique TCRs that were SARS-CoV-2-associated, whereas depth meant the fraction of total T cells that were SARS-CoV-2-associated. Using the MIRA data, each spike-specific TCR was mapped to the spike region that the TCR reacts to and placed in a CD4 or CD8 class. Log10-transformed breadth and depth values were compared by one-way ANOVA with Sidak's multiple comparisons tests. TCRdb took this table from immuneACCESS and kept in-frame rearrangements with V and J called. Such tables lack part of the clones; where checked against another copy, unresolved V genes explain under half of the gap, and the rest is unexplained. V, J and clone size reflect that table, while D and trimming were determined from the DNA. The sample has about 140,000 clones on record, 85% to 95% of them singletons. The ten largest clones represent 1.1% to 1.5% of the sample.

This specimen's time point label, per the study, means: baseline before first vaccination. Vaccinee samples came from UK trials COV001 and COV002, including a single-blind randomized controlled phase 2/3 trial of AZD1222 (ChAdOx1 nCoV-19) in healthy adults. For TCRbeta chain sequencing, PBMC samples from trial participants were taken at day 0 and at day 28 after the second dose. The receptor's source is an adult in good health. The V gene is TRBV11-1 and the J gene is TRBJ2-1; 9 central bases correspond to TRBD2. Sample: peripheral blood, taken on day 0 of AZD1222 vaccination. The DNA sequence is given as TGTGCCAGCAGCCATTCTACTAGCGGGTTTTTAATCGAGCAGTTCTTC. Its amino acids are CASSHSTSGFLIEQFF.